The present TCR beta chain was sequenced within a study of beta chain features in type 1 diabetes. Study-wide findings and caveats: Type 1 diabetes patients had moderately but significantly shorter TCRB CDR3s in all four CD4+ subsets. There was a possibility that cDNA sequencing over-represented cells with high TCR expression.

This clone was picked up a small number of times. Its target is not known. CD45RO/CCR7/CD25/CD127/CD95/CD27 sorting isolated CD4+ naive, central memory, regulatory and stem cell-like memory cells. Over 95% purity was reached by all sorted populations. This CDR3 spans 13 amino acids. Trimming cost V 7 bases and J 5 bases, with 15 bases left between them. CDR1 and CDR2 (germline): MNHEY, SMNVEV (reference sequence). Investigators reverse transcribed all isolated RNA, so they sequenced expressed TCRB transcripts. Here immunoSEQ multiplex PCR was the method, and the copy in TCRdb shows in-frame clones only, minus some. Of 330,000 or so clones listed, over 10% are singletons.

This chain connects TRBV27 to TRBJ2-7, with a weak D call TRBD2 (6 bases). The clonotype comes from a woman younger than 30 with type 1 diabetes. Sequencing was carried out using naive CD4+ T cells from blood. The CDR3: CASKQSGDDEQYF. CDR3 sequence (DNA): TGTGCCAGCAAGCAGTCGGGGGACGACGAGCAGTACTTC.